The T cell receptor (beta chain) described here comes from a study of T cell clonotyping in hematopoietic cell transplantation. Produced via immunoSEQ multiplex PCR; TCRdb's table is partial and in-frame only. This sample has fewer than 70,000 clones, with just under 95% found just once. The CDR3 spans 13 residues. CDR1 and CDR2 from the germline V gene are SGHDN and FVKESK. With 5 bases removed from V and 5 bases from J, the gap between germline ends came to 12 bases. This clone was counted a single time. Its matching antigen is unknown. Whole-study findings and limits: Few recipient clonotypes overlapped donors; over 95% were de novo at given depth. Pathologically expanded recipient clonotypes increased progressively from day 30 to day 180 as diversity fell. Higher Inverse Simpson Index values in graft donor and pretransplant recipient predicted broader posttransplant TCR diversity.

Sequencing was done on a sample of peripheral blood mononuclear cells. This TCR derives from a man between 50 and 59 years old in good health. Some clones in this sample may be carry-over from other donors' samples. The chain employs TRBV14 and TRBJ1-1; D not resolved. CDR3 loop: CASSDFKRTEAFF. Written as DNA, the CDR3 is TGTGCCAGCAGCGATTTCAAGCGGACTGAAGCTTTCTTT.